The 22 T cell receptor beta chains presented below share a single source sample, sequenced in a study of shared clonotypes between healthy human individuals. The table came from immunoSEQ multiplex PCR; TCRdb's copy has only in-frame clones and leaves some out. The sample has 2 million to 2.5 million clones; around 92% are singletons. Material for sequencing was naive CD4+ T cells from PBMCs. Subset denoted: CD45RA+ positively selected. These receptors came from a man aged 18 to 29 in good health. Some clones in this sample may be carry-over from other donors' samples.

The CDR3, as DNA: TGTGCCAGCAGCTTACCAGGGCGGGCGGAAGAGACCCAGTACTTC. As protein: CASSLPGRAEETQYF. This sequence joins TRBV5-6 and TRBJ2-5; tentatively, D is TRBD1 or TRBD2 (5 bases each). Germline V lookup: CDR1 SGHDT, CDR2 YYEEEE. Trimming took off 2 bases at V and 3 bases at J, with 14 bases between the two ends. The CDR3 loop spans 15 amino acids.

A remark on this clone: Other DNA sequences in the same sample also yield this CDR3. The chain combines TRBV4-1 with TRBJ1-3, with a possible D match to TRBD1 (5 bases). Trimming took 1 base from V and 0 from J, leaving 10 bases between them. Germline-derived CDR1 and CDR2 are MGHRA and YSYEKL. CDR3 length: 16 residues. CDR3 DNA: TGCGCCAGCAGCCAAGGGCCGGGGCGCTCTGGAAACACCATATATTTT. It is translated as CASSQGPGRSGNTIYF.

With respect to this clone: Compared with germline, one end of the junction differs, possibly owing to a read error. The sample carries other DNA sequences with the same CDR3. V gene TRBV6-1 combines with J gene TRBJ1-3, with D unresolved. Per germline, CDR1 MNHNS and CDR2 SASEGT. This CDR3 contains 12 residues. CDR3 nucleotide sequence: TGTGCCAGCAGGGTTCCTGGGAACACCATATATTTT. Translated, it gives CASRVPGNTIYF.

The chain recombines TRBV28 with TRBJ1-3; D is unclear. Trimming stripped 10 bases from V and 7 bases from J, with 11 bases between. From germline, CDR1 is MDHEN and CDR2 SYDVKM. The CDR3 spans 11 residues. The CDR3 nucleotides read TGTGCCACCCGCGATGGGAACACCATATATTTT. It yields the protein CATRDGNTIYF. Drawing the rest from reference TRBV28 and TRBJ1-3, the complete variable domain is DVKVTQSSRYLVKRTGEKVFLECVQDMDHENMFWYRQDPGLGLRLIYFSYDVKMKEKGDIPEGYSVSREKKERFSLILESASTNQTSMYLCATRDGNTIYFGEGSWLTVV.

Only a few counts were recorded for this clone. The sample carries other DNA sequences with the same CDR3. The V gene is TRBV29-1, the J gene TRBJ1-1; D is unclear. This CDR3 has 11 residues. With 4 bases removed from V and 5 bases from J, the gap between germline ends came to 8 bases. Germline V lookup: CDR1 SQVTM, CDR2 ANQGSEA. DNA for the CDR3: TGCAGCGTTGCCCGGGGAACTGAAGCTTTCTTT. It specifies CSVARGTEAFF.

A single count supports this clone. V gene TRBV20-1 combines with J gene TRBJ2-1, with D unclear. CDR3 length equals 10 residues. V dropped 7 bases and J dropped 7 bases, with 8 bases sitting between them. Germline V gene lookup returns CDR1 DFQATT and CDR2 SNEGSKA (reference sequence). The CDR3 protein is CSVLGNEQFF. The CDR3 DNA reads as TGCAGTGTCTTAGGGAATGAGCAGTTCTTC.

The chain combines TRBV10-3 with TRBJ1-1; the D is unclear. The CDR3 is 14 amino acids. The germline V gene has CDR1 ENHRY and CDR2 SYGVKD. Trimming left V 4 bases short and J 1 base short, with 10 bases between. Here the CDR3 DNA reads TGTGCCATCAGTGCCGGGAGGGCGAACACTGAAGCTTTCTTT. It specifies CAISAGRANTEAFF.

V is TRBV28 and J is TRBJ2-3; D is unclear. The CDR3 loop spans 16 amino acids. Trimming removed 4 bases at V and 2 bases at J, with 16 bases between. Germline assignment: CDR1 MDHEN and CDR2 SYDVKM. The CDR3 DNA reads as TGTGCCAGCAGTTGGACGGACGGCCACTTCACAGATACGCAGTATTTT. Translated, it gives CASSWTDGHFTDTQYF.

This clone was seen once. The chain uses TRBV4-1 and TRBJ1-2, with a weak D call TRBD1 (5 bases). Germline V lookup: CDR1 MGHRA, CDR2 YSYEKL. V was cut by 1 base and J by 8 bases, with 8 bases left in between. The CDR3 extends over 12 amino acids. The CDR3 sequence: CASSQGQGGYTF. For the CDR3, the DNA is TGCGCCAGCAGCCAAGGGCAGGGAGGCTACACCTTC.

In nucleotides, the CDR3 is TGTGCCAGCAGCGTGGACAGGGGGTTCTACAATGAGCAGTTCTTC. Protein: CASSVDRGFYNEQFF. The rearrangement links TRBV7-3 to TRBJ2-1, with 10 bases matching TRBD1. CDR3 length equals 15 residues. V was clipped by 5 bases and J by 3 bases; unmatched bases: 4. Looked up from germline, CDR1 is SGHTA and CDR2 is FQGTGA. The whole variable domain, filled in from reference TRBV7-3 and TRBJ2-1, reads GAGVSQTPSNKVTEKGKYVELRCDPISGHTALYWYRQSLGQGPEFLIYFQGTGAADDSGLPNDRFFAVRPEGSVSTLKIQRTERGDSAVYLCASSVDRGFYNEQFFGPGTRLTVL.

The rearrangement links TRBV4-2 to TRBJ1-2, with 9 bases matching TRBD1. Germline V gene data show CDR1 as LGHNA and CDR2 as YNFKEQ. The CDR3 runs 17 residues. The V and J ends lost 0 bases and 5 bases, in that order; junction bases with no gene match: 10. The CDR3: CASSQEQGARVGYGYTF. The CDR3 nucleotides are TGTGCCAGCAGCCAAGAACAGGGGGCGAGAGTTGGGTATGGCTACACCTTC.

The CDR3 region has the DNA TGTGCCAGCAGTTCCAGCCCCGGGGTTTCTGAAGCTTTCTTT. Amino acids: CASSSSPGVSEAFF. The V gene is TRBV6-6, the J gene TRBJ1-1; D is undetermined. The CDR3 sequence is 14 residues long. Per the germline V gene, CDR1 is MNHNY and CDR2 is SVGAGI (reference sequence). V lost 4 bases and J lost 6, with 15 bases in between.

The chain combines TRBV28 with TRBJ2-6; tentatively, D is TRBD2 (6 bases). The length of the CDR3 is 15 residues. The germline V gene encodes CDR1 MDHEN and CDR2 SYDVKM. The V gene lost 6 bases and the J gene lost 0 bases, with 9 bases spanning the gap. CDR3 coding DNA: TGTGCCAGCAGCCGGGGGAACTCTGGGGCCAACGTCCTGACTTTC. It encodes CASSRGNSGANVLTF.

The rearrangement joins TRBV14 to TRBJ2-5, with a weak D call TRBD2 (6 bases). Trimming removed 1 base from V and 1 base from J, with 7 bases in between. The CDR3 is 14 amino acids. CDR1 and CDR2 from the germline V gene are SGHDN and FVKESK. In nucleotides, the CDR3 is TGTGCCAGCAGCCAAGTCGGGGGCCAAGAGACCCAGTACTTC. It codes for CASSQVGGQETQYF. The full variable domain, with the rest looked up from reference TRBV14 and TRBJ2-5, is EAGVTQFPSHSVIEKGQTVTLRCDPISGHDNLYWYRRVMGKEIKFLLHFVKESKQDESGMPNNRFLAERTGGTYSTLKVQPAELEDSGVYFCASSQVGGQETQYFGPGTRLLVL.

The rearrangement joins TRBV28 to TRBJ2-1, with D maybe TRBD1 (5 bases). V dropped 6 bases and J dropped 8 bases, with 20 bases sitting between them. CDR1 and CDR2 (germline): MDHEN, SYDVKM. The CDR3 is 15 residues long. The CDR3 sequence: CASSPFYLGPDEQFF. The CDR3 DNA reads as TGTGCCAGCAGCCCCTTCTATCTGGGGCCGGATGAGCAGTTCTTC.

This sequence joins TRBV28 and TRBJ1-2; D is ambiguous. Germline values: CDR1 MDHEN, CDR2 SYDVKM. CDR3 size: 16 residues. Trimming cost V 6 bases and J 3 bases, with 20 bases left between them. The CDR3 region is CASSFMDGLTYYGYTF. DNA for the CDR3: TGTGCCAGCAGCTTTATGGACGGACTTACCTACTATGGCTACACCTTC.

The rearrangement uses TRBV5-4 and TRBJ2-3; 16 bases fit TRBD2. V shed 4 bases, J shed 0 bases, and the junction held 5 bases outside the gene matches. Germline CDR1 SGHNT, CDR2 YYREEE (reference sequence). This CDR3 is built from 18 residues. The CDR3 loop reads CASSQGLAGGFSTDTQYF. Written as DNA, the CDR3 is TGTGCCAGCAGCCAGGGACTAGCGGGAGGGTTTAGCACAGATACGCAGTATTTT.

This clone came up a few times. The gene calls are TRBV7-8 and TRBJ1-5; 7 bases agree with TRBD1. The germline gives CDR1 SGHVS, CDR2 FQNEAQ. The V segment lost 4 bases and the J segment 4 bases; nucleotides outside the gene matches: 7. There are 15 residues in the CDR3. CDR3 sequence: CASSSGGTVNQPQHF. The CDR3 DNA sequence: TGTGCCAGCAGCTCTGGCGGGACAGTTAATCAGCCCCAGCATTTT.

This chain uses TRBV6-5 with TRBJ1-2; TRBD1 aligns across 7 bases. The CDR3 is made up of 15 amino acids. With V trimmed by 6 bases and J by 2 bases, 9 bases remained unmatched. Looked up from germline, CDR1 is MNHEY and CDR2 is SVGAGI. The CDR3 nucleotides are TGTGCCAGCAGAAGCTCCGGGACAGCGAACTATGGCTACACCTTC. It codes for CASRSSGTANYGYTF.

This chain joins TRBV19 and TRBJ1-1, with D possibly matching TRBD1 (6 bases). Germline CDR1 reads LNHDA; CDR2 reads SQIVND (reference sequence). The CDR3 is made up of 17 amino acids. Deletions cut 5 bases from V and 0 bases from J, with 19 bases between. In DNA, the CDR3 is TGTGCCAGTAGTGAAAACGCAGCGGGACATCTGAACACTGAAGCTTTCTTT. It specifies CASSENAAGHLNTEAFF.

The J gene is TRBJ1-5, the V gene TRBV21-1. TRBV21-1 is flagged as a pseudogene. This CDR3 is built from 13 residues. The chain's CDR3 is CASRGKSNQPQHF. The CDR3 DNA is TGTGCCAGCAGGGGGAAGAGCAATCAGCCCCAGCATTTT.

V usage is TRBV30 and J usage is TRBJ2-5, with 12 bases identical to TRBD2. The CDR3 is 17 residues long. Germline lookup yields CDR1 GTSNPN and CDR2 SVGIG (reference sequence). The trim removed 3 bases at V and 4 bases at J, leaving 12 bases unmatched. The CDR3 DNA follows: TGTGCCTGGAGCCCCACCGGGACTAGCGGGCTACGAGAGACCCAGTACTTC. This encodes CAWSPTGTSGLRETQYF.